Given below is one T cell receptor beta chain in context. Sequencing used immunoSEQ multiplex PCR; TCRdb keeps in-frame clones, though not all of them. The table shows 74,000 or so clones, with about 89% occurring only once. The data are from a study of control samples from healthy donors and cancer patients. The TCR originated in a middle-aged man in good health. Material for sequencing was blood.

The CDR3 coding sequence is TGTGCCATCAAGGGGGGGAGGGCGGACACTGAAGCTTTCTTT. Translation gives CAIKGGRADTEAFF. The V gene is TRBV10-3, the J gene TRBJ1-1, with D perhaps matching TRBD1 (6 bases). The CDR3 is made up of 14 amino acids. V lost 7 bases, J lost 3 bases, and 15 bases lay in between. Germline assignment: CDR1 ENHRY and CDR2 SYGVKD.